The entry below describes one T cell receptor (beta chain). These data come from a study of T cell changes during pregnancy in multiple sclerosis. TCRdb keeps only in-frame clones here, not all; method: immunoSEQ multiplex PCR. The data contain around 45,000 clones, about nine tenths of them singletons. Germline CDR1 reads SGHTA; CDR2 reads FQGNSA. Trimming removed 1 base from V and 2 bases from J, with 12 bases in between. The CDR3 extends over 15 amino acids. The source of this sequence is a female donor with multiple sclerosis, enrolled in a pregnancy study. This rearrangement joins TRBV7-2 to TRBJ2-7; no firm D call. The sample here was CD4+ T cells from peripheral blood mononuclear cells, taken before pregnancy. The CDR3 loop is CASSLGGRFTYEQYF. The CDR3 DNA reads as TGTGCCAGCAGCTTAGGTGGCAGATTCACCTACGAGCAGTACTTC.